This T cell receptor (beta chain) was captured in a study of blood T cell repertoires in COVID-19. The wider study: Spain, Italy and the United States supplied samples that represented acute and convalescent COVID-19. PBMCs, B-cell-depleted T cells, or T cells were the source of the cDNA or gDNA that made up the material.

Under the authors' procedure: Cell counts per sample came from amplifying reference gene primers. Clones were read by immunoSEQ multiplex PCR, and TCRdb kept only the in-frame ones, dropping some. Clonal size and the V and J genes are those of that table, whereas D and trimming came from the DNA. The sample contains around 370,000 clones, around 87% of which appear only once. Germline V CDR1 and CDR2: ENHRY, SYGVKD. This CDR3 is built from 15 residues. The V gene lost 3 bases and the J gene lost 8 bases, with 14 bases spanning the gap. The clonotype originates from a man younger than 35 with active or convalescent COVID-19. The source material was peripheral blood. This sequence joins TRBV10-3 and TRBJ1-6; perhaps TRBD1 as D (5 bases). CDR3 residues: CAISDKGPMDSPLHF. The CDR3, as DNA: TGTGCCATCAGTGATAAGGGGCCCATGGATTCACCCCTCCACTTT.